The 5 T cell receptor beta chains presented below share a single source sample, sequenced in a study of blood T cell repertoires in COVID-19. Sequencing used immunoSEQ multiplex PCR; TCRdb keeps in-frame clones, though not all of them. This table has roughly 200,000 clones, roughly 79% appearing once. Source material: peripheral blood. These receptors all stem from a woman aged 40-49 years with COVID-19, enrolled during active disease.

The chain is built from TRBV5-4 and TRBJ1-2; D may be TRBD1 (5 bases). The germline gives CDR1 SGHNT, CDR2 YYREEE (reference sequence). This CDR3 is 14 amino acids long. V was clipped by 4 bases and J by 5 bases, with 15 bases between them. CDR3 residues: CASSAKRGEYGYTF. CDR3 nucleotide sequence: TGTGCCAGCAGCGCCAAACGGGGGGAATATGGCTACACCTTC.

V usage is TRBV5-4 and J usage is TRBJ1-1; 8 nucleotides align to TRBD1. Germline CDR1 is SGHNT and CDR2 is YYREEE (reference sequence). The J segment lost 1 base and the V segment lost 4 bases, leaving 6 bases of the junction unmatched. CDR3 length equals 15 residues. The CDR3 spells CASSAYRGTNTEAFF. DNA for the CDR3: TGTGCCAGCAGCGCATACAGGGGGACGAACACTGAAGCTTTCTTT. Based on the CDR3 plus reference TRBV5-4 and TRBJ1-1, the full variable domain is ETGVTQSPTHLIKTRGQQVTLRCSSQSGHNTVSWYQQALGQGPQFIFQYYREEENGRGNFPPRFSGLQFPNYSSELNVNALELDDSALYLCASSAYRGTNTEAFFGQGTRLTVV.

This sequence joins TRBV5-6 and TRBJ2-1, with 10 bases lining up with TRBD2. The ends lost 4 bases at V and 5 bases at J; junction bases unmatched: 6. Germline V gene sequence: CDR1 SGHDT, CDR2 YYEEEE. The CDR3 extends over 15 amino acids. The DNA for the CDR3 is TGTGCCAGCAGCGGAGGACTAGCGGTTAACAATGAGCAGTTCTTC. Its translation is CASSGGLAVNNEQFF.

This rearrangement joins TRBV7-6 to TRBJ2-2, with 7 positions matching TRBD2. CDR1 is SGHVS, CDR2 FNYEAQ, per germline. CDR3 size: 16 residues. J was trimmed by 1 base and V by 6 bases; bases with no gene match: 8. The CDR3 DNA follows: TGTGCCAGCAGTTCCGAGCGGGAATTGAACACCGGGGAGCTGTTTTTT. It is translated as CASSSERELNTGELFF.

This chain links TRBV7-3 with TRBJ2-6, with 7 bases fitting TRBD1. CDR1 SGHTA and CDR2 FQGTGA come from the germline V gene. J gave up 0 bases and V 2 bases, and 7 bases lay outside the gene matches. The CDR3 has 18 amino acids. As DNA, the CDR3 is TGTGCCAGCAGCTTAGTGAACAGGGGACACTCTGGGGCCAACGTCCTGACTTTC. It translates to CASSLVNRGHSGANVLTF.